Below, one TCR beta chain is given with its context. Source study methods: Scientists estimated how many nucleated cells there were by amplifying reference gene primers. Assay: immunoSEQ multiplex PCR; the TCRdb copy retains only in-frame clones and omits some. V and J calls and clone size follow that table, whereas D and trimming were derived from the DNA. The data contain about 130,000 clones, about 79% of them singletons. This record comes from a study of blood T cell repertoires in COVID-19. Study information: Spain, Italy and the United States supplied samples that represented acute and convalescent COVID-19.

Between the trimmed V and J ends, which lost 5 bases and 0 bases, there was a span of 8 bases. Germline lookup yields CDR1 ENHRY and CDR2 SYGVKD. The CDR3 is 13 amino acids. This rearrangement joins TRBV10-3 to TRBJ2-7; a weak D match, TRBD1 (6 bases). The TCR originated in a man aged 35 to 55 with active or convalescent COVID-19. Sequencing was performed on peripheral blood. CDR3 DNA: TGTGCCATCAGTCAGGACAGCTCCTACGAGCAGTACTTC. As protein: CAISQDSSYEQYF.